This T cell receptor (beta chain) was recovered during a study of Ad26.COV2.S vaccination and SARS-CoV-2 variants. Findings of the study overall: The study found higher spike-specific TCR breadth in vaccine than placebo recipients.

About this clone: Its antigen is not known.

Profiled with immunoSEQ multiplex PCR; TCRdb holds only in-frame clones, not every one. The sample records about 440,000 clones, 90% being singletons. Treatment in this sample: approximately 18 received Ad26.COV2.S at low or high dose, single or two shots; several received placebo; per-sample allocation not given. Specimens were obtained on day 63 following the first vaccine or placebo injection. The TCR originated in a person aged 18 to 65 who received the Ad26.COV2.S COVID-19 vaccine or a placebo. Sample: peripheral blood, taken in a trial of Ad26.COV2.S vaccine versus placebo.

The CDR3 region has the DNA TGTGCCAGCAGCGATTCGACAGCCCGGGACACCGGGGAGCTGTTTTTT. It yields the protein CASSDSTARDTGELFF. This chain uses TRBV5-4 with TRBJ2-2, with D maybe TRBD1 (5 bases). This CDR3 contains 16 residues. The germline CDR1 and CDR2 sequences are SGHNT and YYREEE (reference sequence). Trimming cost V 4 bases and J 3 bases, with 16 bases left between them. The entire variable domain, with the rest obtained from reference TRBV5-4 and TRBJ2-2, is as follows: ETGVTQSPTHLIKTRGQQVTLRCSSQSGHNTVSWYQQALGQGPQFIFQYYREEENGRGNFPPRFSGLQFPNYSSELNVNALELDDSALYLCASSDSTARDTGELFFGEGSRLTVL.